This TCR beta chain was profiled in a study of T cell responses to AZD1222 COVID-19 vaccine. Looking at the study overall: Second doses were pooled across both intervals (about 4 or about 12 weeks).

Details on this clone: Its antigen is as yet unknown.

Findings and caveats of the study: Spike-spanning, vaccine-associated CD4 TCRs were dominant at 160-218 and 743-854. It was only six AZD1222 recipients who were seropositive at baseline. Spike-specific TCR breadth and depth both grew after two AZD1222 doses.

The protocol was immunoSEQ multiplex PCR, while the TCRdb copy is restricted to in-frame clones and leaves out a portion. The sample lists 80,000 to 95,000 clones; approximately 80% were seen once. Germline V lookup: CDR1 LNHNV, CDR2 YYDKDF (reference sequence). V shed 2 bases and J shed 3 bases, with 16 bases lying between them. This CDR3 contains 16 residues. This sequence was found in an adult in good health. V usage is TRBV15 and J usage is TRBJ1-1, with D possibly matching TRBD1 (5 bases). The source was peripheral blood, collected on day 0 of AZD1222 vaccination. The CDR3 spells CATSRSGWEGDTEAFF. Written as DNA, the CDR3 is TGTGCCACCAGCAGATCCGGTTGGGAAGGGGACACTGAAGCTTTCTTT.